Shown below are 28 T cell receptor beta chains from a single sample sequenced in a study of shared clonotypes between healthy human individuals. The data were produced by immunoSEQ multiplex PCR, yet TCRdb's version contains in-frame clones alone and is incomplete. Of roughly 700,000 clones in the sample, around 74% were seen once. Source material: memory CD4+ T cells sorted from blood. Subset indicated: CD45RA-negative fraction. The receptors come from a woman younger than 45 in good health.

This clone was counted only a few times. This chain uses TRBV19 with TRBJ2-5; 7 bases line up with TRBD1. V shed 6 bases, J shed 5 bases, and the junction held 9 bases outside the gene matches. CDR3 length: 14 amino acids. Germline V CDR1 and CDR2: LNHDA, SQIVND (reference sequence). The CDR3 protein is CASSRKGALETQYF. CDR3 DNA: TGTGCCAGTAGCCGCAAGGGGGCTTTGGAGACCCAGTACTTC.

In its sample, this clone was seen a few times. The chain joins TRBV10-3 to TRBJ1-5; 11 bases are shared with TRBD1. CDR1 and CDR2 from the germline V gene are ENHRY and SYGVKD. The length of the CDR3 is 13 residues. With 10 bases clipped from V and 8 bases from J, the junction kept 7 bases outside the gene matches. The CDR3 DNA reads as TGTGCCAGAGCGGACAGGGGGCAAAAGCCCCAGCATTTT. Translating it yields CARADRGQKPQHF.

V is TRBV5-4 and J is TRBJ1-1; D ambiguous. The CDR3 totals 13 residues. Looked up from germline, CDR1 is SGHNT and CDR2 is YYREEE (reference sequence). The V gene lost 4 bases and the J gene lost 0 bases, with 7 bases spanning the gap. The CDR3 sequence is CASSGVVNTEAFF. The CDR3 region has the DNA TGTGCCAGCAGCGGGGTCGTGAACACTGAAGCTTTCTTT.

The chain employs TRBV27 and TRBJ1-5; D is uncertain. Trimming removed 6 bases at V and 0 bases at J, with 15 bases between. Germline CDR1 is MNHEY and CDR2 is SMNVEV (reference sequence). The length of the CDR3 is 16 residues. The CDR3 DNA reads as TGTGCCAGCAGCAAACTGGGCGCCCGTAGCAATCAGCCCCAGCATTTT. This codes for CASSKLGARSNQPQHF.

The rearrangement uses TRBV5-5 and TRBJ2-5; possible D gene TRBD1, 6 bases. The CDR3 is made up of 14 amino acids. The V and J ends lost 4 bases and 5 bases respectively, with 15 bases between them. Per germline, CDR1 SGHKS and CDR2 YYEKEE (reference sequence). Here the CDR3 reads CASSRLQGKETQYF. The CDR3 DNA is TGTGCCAGCAGCCGATTACAGGGTAAGGAGACCCAGTACTTC.

CDR3: CASSLGITDTGELFF. As DNA, the CDR3 is TGTGCCAGCAGCTTAGGGATCACGGACACCGGGGAGCTGTTTTTT. The chain is built from TRBV7-2 and TRBJ2-2; D unresolved. Trimming removed 1 base from V and 3 bases from J, with 9 bases in between. Germline lookup yields CDR1 SGHTA and CDR2 FQGNSA. This CDR3 is built from 15 residues.

This chain connects TRBV2 to TRBJ2-1, with 13 nucleotides matching TRBD2. Looked up from germline, CDR1 is SNHLY and CDR2 is FYNNEI. This CDR3 is 16 amino acids long. V lost 6 bases and J lost 8; bases outside the gene matches: 10. DNA of the CDR3: TGTGCCAGCAGGAGGACTAGCGGGAGTCGATCGGATGAGCAGTTCTTC. Translation gives CASRRTSGSRSDEQFF.

The rearrangement joins TRBV7-2 to TRBJ2-2; the match to TRBD2 covers 12 bases. There are 17 residues in the CDR3. CDR1 is SGHTA, CDR2 FQGNSA, per germline. With V trimmed by 7 bases and J by 5 bases, 11 bases remained unmatched. CDR3 amino acids: CASNLAGGRMGTGELFF. CDR3 sequence (DNA): TGTGCCAGCAACCTAGCGGGAGGGCGTATGGGAACCGGGGAGCTGTTTTTT.

This clone has a single count. The rearrangement joins TRBV5-1 to TRBJ2-5, with 7 bases aligning to TRBD2. This CDR3 has 15 amino acids. J gave up 5 bases and V 0 bases, and 7 bases lay outside the gene matches. Germline CDR1 and CDR2: SGHRS and YFSETQ. CDR3 sequence reads: CASSLEGRGSETQYF. CDR3 nucleotide sequence: TGCGCCAGCAGCTTGGAGGGGAGGGGATCGGAGACCCAGTACTTC.

This sequence joins TRBV5-1 and TRBJ2-6; no reliable D call. This CDR3 has 18 residues. Between the trimmed V and J ends, which lost 2 bases and 1 base, there was a span of 16 bases. Germline V gene lookup returns CDR1 SGHRS and CDR2 YFSETQ. The CDR3 DNA sequence: TGCGCCAGCAGCTTCGCACGGGTCGTCGGGTCTGGGGCCAACGTCCTGACTTTC. Amino acid sequence: CASSFARVVGSGANVLTF.

This clone was observed once. The genes are TRBV28 and TRBJ2-5, with D perhaps being TRBD1 or TRBD2 (5 bases each). V was cut by 5 bases and J by 7 bases, with 17 bases left in between. The CDR3 spans 14 residues. Germline values: CDR1 MDHEN, CDR2 SYDVKM. In DNA, the CDR3 is TGTGCCAGCAGTACCCTGAGGGGAGTCGGGACCCAGTACTTC. Protein product: CASSTLRGVGTQYF.

The rearrangement uses TRBV2 and TRBJ2-1; D could derive from TRBD1 or TRBD2 (6 bases each). The germline CDR1 and CDR2 sequences are SNHLY and FYNNEI. The length of the CDR3 is 15 residues. V was shortened by 7 bases and J by 6 bases, with 19 bases between the two germline ends. The CDR3 nucleotides are TGTGCCAGCACCCAGGGGATGGGGAGGTTCAATGAGCAGTTCTTC. Its translation: CASTQGMGRFNEQFF.

This sequence joins TRBV25-1 and TRBJ1-4; D unclear. Germline V gene sequence: CDR1 MGHDK, CDR2 SYGVNS. V dropped 1 base and J dropped 0 bases, with 12 bases sitting between them. The CDR3 extends over 17 amino acids. CDR3 sequence reads: CASSELGLYATNEKLFF. CDR3 DNA sequence: TGTGCCAGCAGTGAATTGGGGTTATATGCAACTAATGAAAAACTGTTTTTT.

The chain recombines TRBV5-1 with TRBJ2-3, with D tentatively TRBD2 (5 bases). Trimming left V 0 bases short and J 3 bases short, with 11 bases between. Germline V CDR1 and CDR2: SGHRS, YFSETQ. The CDR3 contains 15 residues. The CDR3 nucleotides read TGCGCCAGCAGCTTGGGACGACCGGGGACAGATACGCAGTATTTT. This codes for CASSLGRPGTDTQYF.

V usage is TRBV27 and J usage is TRBJ1-1; the match to TRBD1 covers 8 bases. The germline CDR1 and CDR2 sequences are MNHEY and SMNVEV (reference sequence). The V segment lost 5 bases and the J segment 5 bases; nucleotides outside the gene matches: 4. The CDR3 spans 13 residues. The CDR3: CASSRNRGTEAFF. CDR3 sequence (DNA): TGTGCCAGCAGTCGAAACAGGGGGACTGAAGCTTTCTTT.

The table lists this clone with many counts. This rearrangement joins TRBV4-2 to TRBJ1-1; perhaps TRBD1 as D (6 bases). This CDR3 contains 15 residues. The ends were cut back, 5 bases at V and 0 bases at J, with 13 bases in the middle. Per germline, CDR1 LGHNA and CDR2 YNFKEQ. CDR3 amino acids: CASSSRTEMNTEAFF. In DNA form, the CDR3 reads TGTGCCAGCAGCTCGAGGACAGAAATGAACACTGAAGCTTTCTTT.

The CDR3 protein is CASSFTAGTYYNEQFF. The CDR3 DNA sequence: TGCGCCAGCAGCTTTACGGCCGGGACGTACTACAATGAGCAGTTCTTC. The rearrangement links TRBV5-1 to TRBJ2-1, with D possibly being TRBD1 or TRBD2 (5 bases each). The germline gives CDR1 SGHRS, CDR2 YFSETQ. V lost 2 bases and J 3 bases, leaving 15 bases between the germline ends. The CDR3 is made up of 16 amino acids.

V and J are TRBV5-6 and TRBJ2-2, with TRBD2 matching over 8 bases. V dropped 0 bases and J dropped 3; count of bases not matched to a gene: 7. Germline V gene sequence: CDR1 SGHDT, CDR2 YYEEEE. The CDR3 loop spans 17 amino acids. This chain's CDR3 is CASSLALGTSHTGELFF. In nucleotides, the CDR3 is TGTGCCAGCAGCTTGGCCTTGGGGACTAGTCACACCGGGGAGCTGTTTTTT.

The chain links TRBV27 to TRBJ2-3; TRBD2 is a possible D gene (5 bases). V lost 8 bases and J lost 4, with 19 bases in between. This CDR3 contains 15 residues. The germline gives CDR1 MNHEY, CDR2 SMNVEV (reference sequence). CDR3 region: CASHARGIIADTQYF. CDR3 nucleotide sequence: TGTGCCAGCCATGCCCGAGGGATTATCGCAGATACGCAGTATTTT.

This clone has ten or more counts. Other DNA sequences in the sample encode the same CDR3. The chain combines TRBV4-1 with TRBJ1-2, with unresolved D. The germline V gene encodes CDR1 MGHRA and CDR2 YSYEKL. The CDR3 loop spans 16 amino acids. Between the trimmed V and J ends, which lost 4 bases and 7 bases, there was a span of 22 bases. The CDR3 coding sequence is TGCGCCAGCAGCCGAGGTGAAGGGTCGGGAGGACGTGGCTACACCTTC. Protein product: CASSRGEGSGGRGYTF.

The chain carries TRBV14 and TRBJ2-7; D may be TRBD2 (6 bases). Trimming removed 4 bases from V and 5 bases from J, with 9 bases in between. The CDR3 runs 12 residues. The germline V gene has CDR1 SGHDN and CDR2 FVKESK. The CDR3 is CASSLRGHEQYF. In DNA form, the CDR3 reads TGTGCCAGCAGCCTGCGGGGCCACGAGCAGTACTTC. The full variable domain, in which reference TRBV14 and TRBJ2-7 provide the parts outside the CDR3, is EAGVTQFPSHSVIEKGQTVTLRCDPISGHDNLYWYRRVMGKEIKFLLHFVKESKQDESGMPNNRFLAERTGGTYSTLKVQPAELEDSGVYFCASSLRGHEQYFGPGTRLTVT.

The chain uses TRBV10-3 and TRBJ1-2; TRBD1 agrees at 9 bases. V shed 4 bases and J 6 bases; nucleotides not matched to a gene: 9. The CDR3 has 15 residues. CDR1 and CDR2 from the germline V gene are ENHRY and SYGVKD. CDR3 nucleotides: TGTGCCATCAGTGGTTCGGGGACAGGGTGGGATGGCTACACCTTC. Its translation is CAISGSGTGWDGYTF.

This clone showed up just a few times. V gene TRBV5-1 combines with J gene TRBJ2-2; no definite D call. The germline V gene has CDR1 SGHRS and CDR2 YFSETQ. The ends were cut back, 0 bases at V and 4 bases at J, with 7 bases in the middle. CDR3 size: 14 residues. CDR3 loop: CASSLAGITGELFF. The CDR3 coding sequence is TGCGCCAGCAGCTTGGCCGGAATCACCGGGGAGCTGTTTTTT.

The gene calls are TRBV29-1 and TRBJ2-5; the D gene is possibly TRBD2 (7 bases). V gave up 3 bases and J gave up 4 bases, with 15 bases separating them. Germline V gene lookup returns CDR1 SQVTM and CDR2 ANQGSEA. This CDR3 spans 14 amino acids. CDR3 nucleotide sequence: TGCAGCGTTGACCGGGGGGCTACGGGAGAGACCCAGTACTTC. This codes for CSVDRGATGETQYF.

The rearrangement uses TRBV27 and TRBJ1-5; a weak D match, TRBD1 (6 bases). Trimming took off 3 bases at V and 5 bases at J, with 11 bases between the two ends. CDR3 size: 14 residues. The germline V gene has CDR1 MNHEY and CDR2 SMNVEV (reference sequence). The CDR3 is CASSFGGPDQPQHF. Here the CDR3 DNA reads TGTGCCAGCAGTTTTGGGGGGCCCGATCAGCCCCAGCATTTT.

This clone was recorded once. J is TRBJ1-1 and V is TRBV9, with D unresolved. Germline values: CDR1 SGDLS, CDR2 YYNGEE. This CDR3 has 12 amino acids. V was cut by 1 base and J by 1 base, with 2 bases left in between. The CDR3 bases are TGTGCCAGCAGCGTAAGGAACACTGAAGCTTTCTTT. Encoded protein: CASSVRNTEAFF.

The CDR3 DNA reads as TGTGCCACTAAGACTAGCGGGATGGGGGAGACCCAGTACTTC. Its translation: CATKTSGMGETQYF. The chain uses TRBV6-6 and TRBJ2-5; TRBD2 aligns across 11 bases. Germline V lookup: CDR1 MNHNY, CDR2 SVGAGI (reference sequence). The CDR3 is 14 residues long. V was clipped by 10 bases and J by 5 bases; unmatched bases: 9.

The genes are TRBV10-2 and TRBJ2-2; 12 bases fit TRBD2. Germline V gene sequence: CDR1 WSHSY, CDR2 SAAADI. V gave up 4 bases and J gave up 6 bases; unmatched junction bases: 3. This CDR3 has 15 residues. The CDR3 sequence is CASSVLAGGAGELFF. The CDR3 bases are TGCGCCAGCAGTGTTCTAGCGGGAGGGGCCGGGGAGCTGTTTTTT.